This T cell receptor beta chain was profiled in a study of blood T cell repertoires in COVID-19. Study information: The United States, Italy and Spain supplied acute and convalescent COVID-19 samples.

V shed 8 bases, J shed 7 bases, and the junction held 6 bases outside the gene matches. CDR1 SGHVS and CDR2 FQNEAQ come from the germline V gene. The CDR3 runs 14 residues. Those enrolled, adults aged about 18 to 89 years, came from roughly 23 US areas. Membership in each cohort depended on participant-reported clinical history. In the authors' methods: Counts of nucleated cells, estimated from reference gene primer amplification, were obtained. TCRdb keeps only in-frame clones here, not all; method: immunoSEQ multiplex PCR. The DNA was the basis for D and trimming; V, J and clone size are from that table. In the table there are 250,000 to 350,000 clones, approximately 90% of which are singletons.

This chain connects TRBV7-8 to TRBJ1-6; 9 bases match TRBD1. This clonotype was sampled from an older woman in a cohort exposed to, infected with or recovered from COVID-19 (not recorded which). The sequencing input was PBMCs or T cells enriched from blood (not recorded which). In DNA, the CDR3 is TGTGCCAGCGTCGCCGGGACAGGGAATTCACCCCTCCACTTT. Residues: CASVAGTGNSPLHF. Supplemented by reference TRBV7-8 and TRBJ1-6, the full variable domain reads GAGVSQSPRYKVAKRGQDVALRCDPISGHVSLFWYQQALGQGPEFLTYFQNEAQLDKSGLPSDRFFAERPEGSVSTLKIQRTQQEDSAVYLCASVAGTGNSPLHFGNGTRLTVT.